The 13 T cell receptor beta chains given below trace back to one sample, sequenced in a study of vaccination and CD4 T cells after COVID-19 (dated by TCRdb to between 2021 and 2024). The treatment or condition label, read with the paper, signifies: approximately 9-day PBMC culture with coronavirus spike peptide pools or control peptides (ViraFEST assay). Receptor libraries were prepared by PCR. The reads were generated on an Illumina iSeq 100. TCR sequencing of DNA from cultured CD4+ T cells used the Oncomine TCR Beta short-read assay at the Johns Hopkins FTIC core. TCRdb ran its own pipeline on the public reads, namely fastp trimming at Q25 and MiXCR clone calling, and kept in-frame beta chains. Each CDR3 protein gets just one entry, which takes the most common genes and DNA from the rows behind it. This sample has around 13,000 distinct CDR3 sequences in its table, and 25% to 30% of those were observed once. Of the sample, around 27% is held by the ten largest clones.

These TCRs are of unknown antigen specificity. The specimen comprised CD4+ T cells from blood, cultured in vitro, sampled before SARS-CoV-2 vaccination. The receptors originated from a human donor who received a COVID-19 vaccine.

This clonotype was counted a few times. V gene TRBV5-1 combines with J gene TRBJ2-5; D call uncertain. Germline V gene data show CDR1 as SGHRS and CDR2 as YFSETQ. The V and J ends lost 1 base and 3 bases respectively, with 7 bases between them. The CDR3 covers 13 residues. CDR3 loop: CASSLSVEETQYF. In nucleotides, the CDR3 is TGCGCCAGCAGCTTGTCCGTAGAAGAGACCCAGTACTTC.

In this sample, this clonotype turned up a few times. This rearrangement joins TRBV30 to TRBJ1-1, with 7 bases fitting TRBD1. J was trimmed by 4 bases and V by 4 bases; bases with no gene match: 9. The CDR3 has 14 amino acids. Per the germline V gene, CDR1 is GTSNPN and CDR2 is SVGIG (reference sequence). The CDR3 coding sequence is TGTGCCTGGAATGACAGGGCCGGGGGCACTGAAGCTTTCTTT. This translates into CAWNDRAGGTEAFF.

The table lists this clonotype with a few counts. The V and J genes are TRBV30 and TRBJ2-3; 9 nucleotides align to TRBD2. The CDR3 is 13 amino acids. Germline V gene lookup returns CDR1 GTSNPN and CDR2 SVGIG (reference sequence). The ends lost 5 bases at V and 3 bases at J; junction bases unmatched: 3. DNA for the CDR3: TGTGCCTGGTCTAGCGGGGCAACAGATACGCAGTATTTT. Amino acids: CAWSSGATDTQYF.

This clonotype was counted a few times. The chain couples TRBV2 to TRBJ2-1, with a tentative D call TRBD2 (5 bases). The CDR3 extends over 12 amino acids. The germline V gene encodes CDR1 SNHLY and CDR2 FYNNEI. The V and J ends lost 5 bases and 7 bases respectively, with 9 bases between them. The CDR3 region is CASSLEENEQFF. The CDR3 DNA follows: TGTGCCAGCAGTTTGGAGGAAAATGAGCAGTTCTTC.

This chain joins TRBV12-3 or TRBV12-4 and TRBJ1-2, with TRBD1 as a possible D gene (5 bases). The CDR3 consists of 16 residues. Trimming pared 6 bases from V and 2 bases from J, leaving 19 bases between. The CDR3 nucleotides read TGTGCCAGCAGGACGTGGGGGACGGCGTCCAACTATGGCTACACCTTC. Protein: CASRTWGTASNYGYTF.

V is TRBV6-1 and J is TRBJ2-5, with D unresolved. CDR1 and CDR2 (germline): MNHNS, SASEGT. V lost 1 base and J 3 bases, leaving 6 bases between the germline ends. This CDR3 comprises 13 residues. The CDR3: CASSEVNKETQYF. The DNA of the CDR3 is TGTGCCAGCAGTGAAGTAAACAAAGAGACCCAGTACTTC.

The chain links TRBV10-2 to TRBJ2-2; the D gene is possibly TRBD1 (6 bases). The CDR3 runs to 14 residues. Germline V CDR1 and CDR2: WSHSY, SAAADI. V shed 2 bases and J shed 5 bases, with 9 bases lying between them. CDR3 nucleotide sequence: TGCGCCAGCAGTGAGGGAGGACAGACCGGGGAGCTGTTTTTT. It encodes CASSEGGQTGELFF.

V and J are TRBV5-4 and TRBJ1-1, with D possibly being TRBD1 (5 bases). This CDR3 contains 14 residues. Germline lookup yields CDR1 SGHNT and CDR2 YYREEE (reference sequence). V was trimmed by 4 bases and J by 1 base, leaving 11 bases between them. CDR3 coding DNA: TGTGCCAGCAGCGCGAGCAGGGAGAACACTGAAGCTTTCTTT. It encodes CASSASRENTEAFF.

The chain combines TRBV7-2 with TRBJ2-1, with 11 bases matching TRBD1. Near its end, the DNA agrees better with TRBJ2-7, so the J call may be wrong. The CDR3 spans 16 residues. CDR1 and CDR2 from the germline V gene are SGHTA and FQGNSA. The CDR3 DNA reads TGTGCCAGCAGCTTATCCCGGGACAGGGGGATTTACGAGCAGTACTTC. Protein product: CASSLSRDRGIYEQYF.

The CDR3 DNA sequence: TGCAGCGCCTCGGGTCGGGTCTCCTACAATGAGCAGTTCTTC. This gives the protein CSASGRVSYNEQFF. This chain uses TRBV29-1 with TRBJ2-1; D unresolved. Trimming removed 7 bases from V and 0 bases from J, with 13 bases in between. This CDR3 spans 14 amino acids. CDR1 is SQVTM, CDR2 ANQGSEA, per germline.

The table lists this clonotype with a few counts. The chain carries TRBV7-6 and TRBJ2-7; D ambiguous. V was trimmed by 5 bases and J by 5 bases, leaving 13 bases between them. The length of the CDR3 is 13 residues. CDR1 and CDR2 from the germline V gene are SGHVS and FNYEAQ. This chain's CDR3 is CASSAGSGNEQYF. As DNA, the CDR3 is TGTGCCAGCAGCGCAGGCTCTGGGAACGAGCAGTACTTC.

This clonotype was counted a few times. The chain joins TRBV5-4 to TRBJ2-3, with TRBD1 matching 9 bases. The CDR3 covers 14 residues. In germline, CDR1 is SGHNT, CDR2 YYREEE (reference sequence). The V segment lost 5 bases and the J segment 3 bases; nucleotides outside the gene matches: 4. The CDR3 protein is CASRGTGRTDTQYF. CDR3 nucleotides: TGTGCCAGCAGGGGGACAGGGCGGACAGATACGCAGTATTTT.

The V and J genes are TRBV5-1 and TRBJ2-7; 7 bases map to TRBD1. The germline V gene has CDR1 SGHRS and CDR2 YFSETQ. The V gene end was trimmed by 2 bases and the J gene end by 6 bases; junction bases not matched to a gene: 2. The length of the CDR3 is 12 residues. The chain's CDR3 is CASSLQGPEQYF. The CDR3 DNA is TGCGCCAGCAGCTTACAGGGGCCCGAGCAGTACTTC.